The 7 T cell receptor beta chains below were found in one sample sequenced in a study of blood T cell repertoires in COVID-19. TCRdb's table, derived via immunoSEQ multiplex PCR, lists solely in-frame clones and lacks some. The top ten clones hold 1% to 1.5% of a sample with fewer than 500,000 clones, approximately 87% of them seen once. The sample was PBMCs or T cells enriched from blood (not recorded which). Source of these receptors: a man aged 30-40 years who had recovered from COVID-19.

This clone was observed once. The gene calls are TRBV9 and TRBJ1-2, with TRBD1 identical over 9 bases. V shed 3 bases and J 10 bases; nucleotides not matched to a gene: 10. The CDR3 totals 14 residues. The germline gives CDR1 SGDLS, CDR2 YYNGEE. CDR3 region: CASSGGTGFVDYTF. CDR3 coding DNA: TGTGCCAGCAGCGGCGGGACAGGGTTCGTTGACTACACCTTC.

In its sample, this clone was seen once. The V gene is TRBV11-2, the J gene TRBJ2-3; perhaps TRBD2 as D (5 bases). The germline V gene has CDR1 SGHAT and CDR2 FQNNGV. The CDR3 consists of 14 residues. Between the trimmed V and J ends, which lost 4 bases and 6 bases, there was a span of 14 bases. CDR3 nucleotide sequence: TGTGCCAGCAGCTCCGACGCGGGTCCCGATACGCAGTATTTT. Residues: CASSSDAGPDTQYF.

CDR3 sequence reads: CASSRDRGYNSPLHF. CDR3 in DNA: TGTGCCAGCAGCCGGGACAGGGGGTATAATTCACCCCTCCACTTT. The J gene is TRBJ1-6, the V gene TRBV7-9; the match to TRBD1 covers 11 bases. In germline, CDR1 is SEHNR, CDR2 FQNEAQ (reference sequence). V shed 5 bases, J shed 4 bases, and the junction held 1 base outside the gene matches. The CDR3 is 15 residues long.

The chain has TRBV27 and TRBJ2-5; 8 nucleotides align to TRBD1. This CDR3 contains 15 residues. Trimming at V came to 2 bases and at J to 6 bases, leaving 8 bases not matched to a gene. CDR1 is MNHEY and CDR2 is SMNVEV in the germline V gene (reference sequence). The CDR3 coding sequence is TGTGCCAGCAGTTTAGTAACAGGGGGTTTTAAGACCCAGTACTTC. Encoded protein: CASSLVTGGFKTQYF.

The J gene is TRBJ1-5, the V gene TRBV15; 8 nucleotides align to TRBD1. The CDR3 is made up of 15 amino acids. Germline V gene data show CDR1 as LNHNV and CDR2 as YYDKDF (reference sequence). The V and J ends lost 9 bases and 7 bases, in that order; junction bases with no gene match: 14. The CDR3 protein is CATAAVGTGGQPQHF. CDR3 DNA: TGTGCCACTGCTGCGGTAGGGACAGGAGGACAGCCCCAGCATTTT.

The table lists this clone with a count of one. The CDR3 spells CASSPEGLATGELFF. CDR3 nucleotides: TGTGCCAGCAGTCCAGAGGGACTAGCTACCGGGGAGCTGTTTTTT. This chain joins TRBV6-2 or TRBV6-3 and TRBJ2-2; 9 bases agree with TRBD2. The CDR3 runs to 15 residues. The V gene end was trimmed by 5 bases and the J gene end by 5 bases; junction bases not matched to a gene: 6. The germline V gene has CDR1 MNHEY and CDR2 SVGEGT.

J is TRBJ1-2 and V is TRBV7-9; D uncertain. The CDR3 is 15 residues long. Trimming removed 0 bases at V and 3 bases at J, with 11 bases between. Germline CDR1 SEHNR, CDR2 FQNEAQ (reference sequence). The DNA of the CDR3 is TGTGCCAGCAGCTTAGCTAATCGGAGGCACTATGGCTACACCTTC. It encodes CASSLANRRHYGYTF.